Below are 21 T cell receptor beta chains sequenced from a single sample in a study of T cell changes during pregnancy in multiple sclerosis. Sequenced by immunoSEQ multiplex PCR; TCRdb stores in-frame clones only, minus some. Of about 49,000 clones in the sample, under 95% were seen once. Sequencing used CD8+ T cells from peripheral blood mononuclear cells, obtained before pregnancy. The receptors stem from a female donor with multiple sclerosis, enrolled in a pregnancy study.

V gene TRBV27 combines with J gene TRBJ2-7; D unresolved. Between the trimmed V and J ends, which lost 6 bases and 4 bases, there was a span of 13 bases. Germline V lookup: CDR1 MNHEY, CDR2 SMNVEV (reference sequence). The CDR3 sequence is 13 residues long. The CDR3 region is CASRHGGVYEQYF. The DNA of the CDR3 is TGTGCCAGCAGACATGGCGGAGTTTACGAGCAGTACTTC.

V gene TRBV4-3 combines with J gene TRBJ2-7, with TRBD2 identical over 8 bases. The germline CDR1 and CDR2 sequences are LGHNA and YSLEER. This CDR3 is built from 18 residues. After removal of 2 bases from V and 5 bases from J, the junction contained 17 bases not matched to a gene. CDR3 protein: CASSQFPAREGPSNEQYF. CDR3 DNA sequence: TGCGCCAGCAGCCAATTTCCGGCCCGGGAGGGCCCGAGCAACGAGCAGTACTTC.

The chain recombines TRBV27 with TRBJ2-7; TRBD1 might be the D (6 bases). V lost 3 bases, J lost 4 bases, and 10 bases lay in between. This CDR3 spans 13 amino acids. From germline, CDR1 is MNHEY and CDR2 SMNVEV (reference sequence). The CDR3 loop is CASSFGQKYEQYF. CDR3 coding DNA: TGTGCCAGCAGTTTTGGACAGAAGTACGAGCAGTACTTC.

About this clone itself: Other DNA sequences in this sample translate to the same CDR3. The CDR3 DNA reads as TGTGCCAGCAGCCTCAGCGGGAGCTCCTACAATGAGCAGTTCTTC. As protein: CASSLSGSSYNEQFF. This rearrangement joins TRBV5-6 to TRBJ2-1; 8 bases map to TRBD2. This CDR3 has 15 amino acids. The germline gives CDR1 SGHDT, CDR2 YYEEEE. J lost 0 bases, V lost 4 bases, and 3 bases had no gene match.

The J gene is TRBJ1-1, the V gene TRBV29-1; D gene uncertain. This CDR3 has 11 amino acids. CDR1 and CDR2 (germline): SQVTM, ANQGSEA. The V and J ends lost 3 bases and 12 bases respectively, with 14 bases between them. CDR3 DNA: TGCAGCGTTGACGATGCGGGTCTCACTTTCTTT. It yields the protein CSVDDAGLTFF.

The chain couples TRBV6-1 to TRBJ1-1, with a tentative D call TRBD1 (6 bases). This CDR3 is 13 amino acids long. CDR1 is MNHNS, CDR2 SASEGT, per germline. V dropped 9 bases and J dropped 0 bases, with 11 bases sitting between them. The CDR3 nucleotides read TGTGCCAGTAACGACAGGATGAACACTGAAGCTTTCTTT. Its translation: CASNDRMNTEAFF.

CDR3 sequence: CASSQEIAGGTIYEQYF. CDR3 DNA sequence: TGCGCCAGCAGCCAAGAGATAGCGGGAGGCACGATCTACGAGCAGTACTTC. The chain uses TRBV4-3 and TRBJ2-7; 10 nucleotides align to TRBD2. From germline, CDR1 is LGHNA and CDR2 YSLEER. J lost 3 bases, V lost 0 bases, and 8 bases had no gene match. The CDR3 has 17 amino acids.

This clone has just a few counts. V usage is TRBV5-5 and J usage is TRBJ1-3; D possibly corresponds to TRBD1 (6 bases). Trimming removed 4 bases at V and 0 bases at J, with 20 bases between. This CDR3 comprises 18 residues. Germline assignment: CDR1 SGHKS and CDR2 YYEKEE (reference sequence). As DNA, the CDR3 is TGTGCCAGCAGCGCGACACCGGGACAAATAAGCTCTGGAAACACCATATATTTT. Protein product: CASSATPGQISSGNTIYF.

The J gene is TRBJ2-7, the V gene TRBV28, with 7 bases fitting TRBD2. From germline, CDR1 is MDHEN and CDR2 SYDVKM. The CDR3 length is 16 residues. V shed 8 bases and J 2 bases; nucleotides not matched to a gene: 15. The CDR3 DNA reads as TGTGCCAGCTACACTAGGCGAGCGGGATCTGCCTACGAGCAGTACTTC. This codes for CASYTRRAGSAYEQYF. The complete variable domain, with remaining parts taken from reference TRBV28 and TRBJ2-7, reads DVKVTQSSRYLVKRTGEKVFLECVQDMDHENMFWYRQDPGLGLRLIYFSYDVKMKEKGDIPEGYSVSREKKERFSLILESASTNQTSMYLCASYTRRAGSAYEQYFGPGTRLTVT.

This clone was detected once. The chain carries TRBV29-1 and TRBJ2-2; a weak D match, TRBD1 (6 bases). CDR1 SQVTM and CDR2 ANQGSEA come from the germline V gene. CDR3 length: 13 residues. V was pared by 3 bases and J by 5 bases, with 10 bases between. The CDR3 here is CSVDRGTTGELFF. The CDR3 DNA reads TGCAGCGTTGACAGGGGCACTACCGGGGAGCTGTTTTTT.

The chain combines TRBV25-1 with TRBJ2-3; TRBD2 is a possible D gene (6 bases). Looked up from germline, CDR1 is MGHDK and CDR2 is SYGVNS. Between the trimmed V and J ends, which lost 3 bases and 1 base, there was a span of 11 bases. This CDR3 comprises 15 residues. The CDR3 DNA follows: TGTGCCAGCAGTGAGCTAGCGAGCCGCACAGATACGCAGTATTTT. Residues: CASSELASRTDTQYF.

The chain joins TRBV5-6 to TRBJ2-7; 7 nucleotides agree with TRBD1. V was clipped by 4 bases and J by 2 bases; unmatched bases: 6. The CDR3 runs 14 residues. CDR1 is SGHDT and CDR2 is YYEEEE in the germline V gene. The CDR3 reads CASSVLGTAYEQYF. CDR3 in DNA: TGTGCCAGCAGCGTACTCGGGACAGCCTACGAGCAGTACTTC.

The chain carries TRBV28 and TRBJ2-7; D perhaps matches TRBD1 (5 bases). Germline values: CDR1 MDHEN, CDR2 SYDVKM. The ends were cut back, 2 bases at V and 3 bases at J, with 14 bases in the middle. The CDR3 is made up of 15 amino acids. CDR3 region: CASSLKTAVNYEQYF. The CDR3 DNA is TGTGCCAGCAGTTTAAAGACAGCTGTTAACTACGAGCAGTACTTC. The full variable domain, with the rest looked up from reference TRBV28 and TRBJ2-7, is DVKVTQSSRYLVKRTGEKVFLECVQDMDHENMFWYRQDPGLGLRLIYFSYDVKMKEKGDIPEGYSVSREKKERFSLILESASTNQTSMYLCASSLKTAVNYEQYFGPGTRLTVT.

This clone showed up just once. This CDR3 is CASSEAGRGRYEQYF. The CDR3 DNA is TGTGCCAGCAGTGAAGCTGGCAGGGGGCGCTACGAGCAGTACTTC. The chain has TRBV6-1 and TRBJ2-7; 8 nucleotides agree with TRBD1. The germline CDR1 and CDR2 sequences are MNHNS and SASEGT. The CDR3 consists of 15 residues. Trimming took 0 bases from V and 3 from J; bases not matched to a gene: 4.

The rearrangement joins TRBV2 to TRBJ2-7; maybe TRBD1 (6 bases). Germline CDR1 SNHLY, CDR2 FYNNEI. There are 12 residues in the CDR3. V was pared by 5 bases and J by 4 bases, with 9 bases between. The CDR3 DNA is TGTGCCAGCAGTTACAGGGATTACGAGCAGTACTTC. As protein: CASSYRDYEQYF.

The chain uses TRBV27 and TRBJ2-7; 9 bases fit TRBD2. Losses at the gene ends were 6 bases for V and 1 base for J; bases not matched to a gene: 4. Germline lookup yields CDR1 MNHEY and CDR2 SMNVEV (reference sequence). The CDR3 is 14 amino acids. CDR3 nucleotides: TGTGCCAGCAGGCTCACTAGCGGGTCCTACGAGCAGTACTTC. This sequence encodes CASRLTSGSYEQYF.

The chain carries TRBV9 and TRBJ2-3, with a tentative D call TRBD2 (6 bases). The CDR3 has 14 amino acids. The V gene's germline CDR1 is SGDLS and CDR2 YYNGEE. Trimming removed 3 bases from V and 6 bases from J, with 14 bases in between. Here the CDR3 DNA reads TGTGCCAGCAGCGCCTGGGGGGATATGGATACGCAGTATTTT. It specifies CASSAWGDMDTQYF.

The CDR3 coding sequence is TGTGCCAGCAGCGTAGATAGCGCGGGGAATGAGCAGTTCTTC. Translation gives CASSVDSAGNEQFF. This chain links TRBV9 with TRBJ2-1, with D possibly being TRBD2 (6 bases). The germline gives CDR1 SGDLS, CDR2 YYNGEE. This CDR3 has 14 residues. Deletions cut 0 bases from V and 7 bases from J, with 11 bases between.

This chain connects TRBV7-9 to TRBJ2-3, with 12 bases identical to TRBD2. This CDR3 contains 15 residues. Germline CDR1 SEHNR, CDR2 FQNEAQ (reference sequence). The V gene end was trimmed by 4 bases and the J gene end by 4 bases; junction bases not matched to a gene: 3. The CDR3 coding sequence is TGTGCCAGCAGCTCCCTAGCGGGAGGGGCAGATACGCAGTATTTT. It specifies CASSSLAGGADTQYF.

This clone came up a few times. Here the CDR3 DNA reads TGTGCCAGCAGTCCGAACGACATTCTGAATTCACCCCTCCACTTT. This encodes CASSPNDILNSPLHF. The rearrangement links TRBV27 to TRBJ1-6; D gene unclear. The germline gives CDR1 MNHEY, CDR2 SMNVEV (reference sequence). Trimming removed 5 bases from V and 7 bases from J, with 15 bases in between. The CDR3 totals 15 residues.

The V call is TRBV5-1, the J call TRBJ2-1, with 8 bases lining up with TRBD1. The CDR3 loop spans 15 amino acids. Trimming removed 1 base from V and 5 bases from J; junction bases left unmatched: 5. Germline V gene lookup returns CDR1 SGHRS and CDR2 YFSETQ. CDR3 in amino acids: CASSLRDRYHNEQFF. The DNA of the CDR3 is TGCGCCAGCAGCTTGAGGGACAGGTACCACAATGAGCAGTTCTTC.